This T cell receptor beta chain was observed in a study of cytomegalovirus exposure and HLA in healthy donors. Study findings and constraints: In vitro assays verified that three CMV-associated chains recognized CMV antigens specifically. The study listed approximately 160 cytomegalovirus-associated TCR beta chains. Generally TCR sequences proved uncommon, though certain public TCRs appeared in numerous donors.

Germline CDR1 MGHRA, CDR2 YSYEKL. The CDR3 is made up of 15 amino acids. V shed 7 bases and J shed 5 bases, with 20 bases lying between them. This clone has only a few counts. Its specificity is not known. The data were produced by immunoSEQ multiplex PCR, yet TCRdb's version contains in-frame clones alone and is incomplete. The sample has 130,000 to 150,000 clones, over 80% seen once. Sequenced material: PBMCs. J is TRBJ2-5 and V is TRBV4-1; D is perhaps TRBD1 (7 bases). The TCR originated in a man aged 18 to 29 in good health and CMV-seropositive. The CDR3 is CASTTGQRVGETQYF. The CDR3 nucleotides are TGCGCCAGCACGACGGGACAGCGGGTTGGGGAGACCCAGTACTTC.